Below are 21 T cell receptor beta chains sequenced from a single sample in a study of shared clonotypes between healthy human individuals. Generated by immunoSEQ multiplex PCR, the TCRdb table keeps only in-frame clones and is missing some. The sample lists some 2,100,000 clones; under 97% were seen once. What was sequenced was naive CD4+ T cells sorted from blood. Subset denoted: CD45RA+ positively selected. The source of these receptors is a man aged 18 to 35 in good health.

The chain carries TRBV19 and TRBJ1-5; D perhaps matches TRBD1 (5 bases). CDR3 length equals 16 residues. Trimming removed 5 bases at V and 7 bases at J, with 21 bases between. The germline gives CDR1 LNHDA, CDR2 SQIVND (reference sequence). The CDR3 is CASSLPDRLMPQPQHF. The CDR3 bases are TGTGCCAGTAGTCTTCCCGACAGACTTATGCCCCAGCCCCAGCATTTT.

Details on this clone: The junction differs from germline at one of its ends, possibly a read error. This chain's CDR3 is CASSVDPQIRPDF. CDR3 in DNA: TGCGCCAGCAGTGTCGACCCACAAATTCGTCCGGACTTC. The genes are TRBV10-2 and TRBJ2-5; D gene uncertain. The CDR3 runs to 13 residues. CDR1 and CDR2 from the germline V gene are WSHSY and SAAADI.

The J gene is TRBJ2-5, the V gene TRBV11-2; TRBD2 aligns across 8 bases. The ends lost 1 base at V and 2 bases at J; junction bases unmatched: 6. CDR3 length: 16 residues. CDR1 is SGHAT and CDR2 is FQNNGV in the germline V gene. As DNA, the CDR3 is TGTGCCAGCAGCTTAGGAGCTAGCGGGTCACAAGAGACCCAGTACTTC. Translated: CASSLGASGSQETQYF.

The chain combines TRBV5-1 with TRBJ2-7; D possibly corresponds to TRBD1 (6 bases). The CDR3 consists of 14 residues. The germline CDR1 and CDR2 sequences are SGHRS and YFSETQ. The germline V and J ends were trimmed by 2 bases and 3 bases, with 12 bases remaining between them. The chain's CDR3 is CASSLPDRLYEQYF. The CDR3 bases are TGCGCCAGCAGCTTACCGGACAGACTCTACGAGCAGTACTTC.

V gene TRBV27 combines with J gene TRBJ1-5; D is possibly TRBD1 (5 bases). Deletions cut 6 bases from V and 2 bases from J, with 14 bases between. The CDR3 consists of 15 residues. Germline-derived CDR1 and CDR2 are MNHEY and SMNVEV (reference sequence). The CDR3 DNA follows: TGTGCCAGCAGAAGATACCGGGACGGCAATCAGCCCCAGCATTTT. Translated, it gives CASRRYRDGNQPQHF.

The CDR3 reads CASSEPPGTSGSQETQYF. CDR3 nucleotides: TGCGCCAGCAGTGAGCCCCCCGGGACTAGCGGGAGCCAAGAGACCCAGTACTTC. The chain recombines TRBV10-1 with TRBJ2-5, with 14 bases lining up with TRBD2. V lost 2 bases, J lost 1 base, and 6 bases stayed unmatched. Germline V CDR1 and CDR2: WNHNN, SYGVQD (reference sequence). CDR3 length: 18 amino acids.

The CDR3 is CASSPWDRGRELFF. The CDR3 coding sequence is TGCGCCAGCAGCCCGTGGGACAGGGGGAGGGAGCTGTTTTTT. This sequence joins TRBV4-1 and TRBJ2-2; the match to TRBD1 covers 11 bases. J was trimmed by 9 bases and V by 4 bases; bases with no gene match: 4. The CDR3 sequence is 14 residues long. From germline, CDR1 is MGHRA and CDR2 YSYEKL.

This chain links TRBV2 with TRBJ1-2, with 7 bases matching TRBD1. The germline V gene has CDR1 SNHLY and CDR2 FYNNEI. The CDR3 is made up of 13 amino acids. The V segment lost 5 bases and the J segment 7 bases; nucleotides outside the gene matches: 7. The CDR3 region is CASSKQQGIGYTF. CDR3 bases: TGTGCCAGCAGTAAACAACAGGGGATTGGCTACACCTTC.

This chain connects TRBV7-2 to TRBJ2-7; 8 nucleotides agree with TRBD2. V was clipped by 4 bases and J by 9 bases; unmatched bases: 14. CDR1 is SGHTA and CDR2 is FQGNSA in the germline V gene. This CDR3 has 15 amino acids. The CDR3 region has the DNA TGTGCCAGCAGCTCCCAACCGGGGGGGGCCTTTGTGCAGTACTTC. Protein: CASSSQPGGAFVQYF.

This chain connects TRBV10-3 to TRBJ2-1; D gene unclear. CDR1 and CDR2 (germline): ENHRY, SYGVKD. V was trimmed by 8 bases and J by 6 bases, leaving 8 bases between them. This CDR3 has 11 residues. This CDR3 is CAIGSINEQFF. In nucleotides, the CDR3 is TGTGCCATCGGCTCCATCAATGAGCAGTTCTTC.

The genes are TRBV7-3 and TRBJ2-3; D is perhaps TRBD1 or TRBD2 (7 bases each). V lost 5 bases and J lost 0, with 15 bases in between. Germline V gene lookup returns CDR1 SGHTA and CDR2 FQGTGA. There are 16 residues in the CDR3. CDR3 sequence: CASSQRGQWSTDTQYF. The CDR3 nucleotides read TGTGCCAGCAGCCAGCGGGGACAGTGGAGCACAGATACGCAGTATTTT. Supplemented by reference TRBV7-3 and TRBJ2-3, the full variable domain reads GAGVSQTPSNKVTEKGKYVELRCDPISGHTALYWYRQSLGQGPEFLIYFQGTGAADDSGLPNDRFFAVRPEGSVSTLKIQRTERGDSAVYLCASSQRGQWSTDTQYFGPGTRLTVL.

V gene TRBV2 combines with J gene TRBJ2-3; the D gene is possibly TRBD2 (6 bases). Germline V CDR1 and CDR2: SNHLY, FYNNEI. V lost 6 bases and J 4 bases, leaving 11 bases between the germline ends. The CDR3 loop spans 13 amino acids. CDR3 residues: CASRASVADTQYF. The CDR3 nucleotides read TGTGCCAGCAGGGCTAGCGTCGCAGATACGCAGTATTTT.

A note on this clone: The same CDR3 arises from other DNA sequences in this sample as well. The chain combines TRBV7-9 with TRBJ1-4; the match to TRBD1 covers 9 bases. V shed 5 bases, J shed 4 bases, and the junction held 2 bases outside the gene matches. The CDR3 has 14 residues. Germline lookup yields CDR1 SEHNR and CDR2 FQNEAQ (reference sequence). CDR3 nucleotides: TGTGCCAGCAGCCCGGACAGGGGTAATGAAAAACTGTTTTTT. Translated, it gives CASSPDRGNEKLFF. Full variable domain (remainder filled in from reference TRBV7-9 and TRBJ1-4): DTGVSQNPRHKITKRGQNVTFRCDPISEHNRLYWYRQTLGQGPEFLTYFQNEAQLEKSRLLSDRFSAERPKGSFSTLEIQRTEQGDSAMYLCASSPDRGNEKLFFGSGTQLSVL.

This clone was seen once. This chain joins TRBV5-1 and TRBJ2-2, with TRBD1 matching 7 bases. V lost 2 bases, J lost 1 base, and 14 bases stayed unmatched. The CDR3 totals 19 residues. Looked up from germline, CDR1 is SGHRS and CDR2 is YFSETQ. The chain's CDR3 is CASSLSFLTGTVNTGELFF. In nucleotides, the CDR3 is TGCGCCAGCAGCTTATCTTTCCTCACTGGGACAGTGAACACCGGGGAGCTGTTTTTT.

The genes are TRBV5-6 and TRBJ2-3; 11 bases agree with TRBD1. V lost 3 bases, J lost 4 bases, and 4 bases stayed unmatched. The CDR3 covers 15 residues. Germline CDR1 and CDR2: SGHDT and YYEEEE. The CDR3 DNA reads TGTGCCAGCAGCTCGGACAGGGGGCTGCCAGATACGCAGTATTTT. Its translation: CASSSDRGLPDTQYF.

The chain is built from TRBV5-4 and TRBJ2-3, with TRBD2 matching over 7 bases. V shed 1 base, J shed 2 bases, and the junction held 1 base outside the gene matches. Germline V lookup: CDR1 SGHNT, CDR2 YYREEE (reference sequence). The CDR3 loop spans 14 amino acids. The CDR3 sequence: CASSLKRDTDTQYF. In nucleotides, the CDR3 is TGTGCCAGCAGCTTGAAGCGGGACACAGATACGCAGTATTTT.

The V call is TRBV7-2, the J call TRBJ2-7; D is undetermined. Germline CDR1 SGHTA, CDR2 FQGNSA. The CDR3 runs to 15 residues. V lost 1 base, J lost 6 bases, and 16 bases lay in between. As DNA, the CDR3 is TGTGCCAGCAGCTTAGTAGGGCAAAACCCTCTCGAGCAGTACTTC. This translates into CASSLVGQNPLEQYF.

This sequence joins TRBV5-4 and TRBJ2-7; unclear D gene. With 0 bases removed from V and 6 bases from J, the gap between germline ends came to 10 bases. Germline assignment: CDR1 SGHNT and CDR2 YYREEE (reference sequence). The CDR3 runs 13 residues. CDR3 in DNA: TGTGCCAGCAGCTTGGGGACCCCCGGCGAGCAGTACTTC. It yields the protein CASSLGTPGEQYF.

This clone is a singleton in its sample. The chain uses TRBV6-5 and TRBJ1-2; tentatively, D is TRBD1 (6 bases). V was cut by 8 bases and J by 4 bases, with 14 bases left in between. This CDR3 has 13 amino acids. Germline loops: CDR1 MNHEY, CDR2 SVGAGI. CDR3 in DNA: TGTGCCAGCTCCTCCGGACAGCGCTATGGCTACACCTTC. Its translation: CASSSGQRYGYTF.

This clone was seen once. This chain joins TRBV18 and TRBJ2-7, with D unresolved. The CDR3 runs to 14 residues. The germline V gene has CDR1 KGHSH and CDR2 LQKENI. V was trimmed by 3 bases and J by 5 bases, leaving 14 bases between them. CDR3 sequence (DNA): TGTGCCAGCTCACCCACTACCCCATCCCACGAGCAGTACTTC. Translation gives CASSPTTPSHEQYF. The whole variable domain, remainder taken from reference TRBV18 and TRBJ2-7, is NAGVMQNPRHLVRRRGQEARLRCSPMKGHSHVYWYRQLPEEGLKFMVYLQKENIIDESGMPKERFSAEFPKEGPSILRIQQVVRGDSAAYFCASSPTTPSHEQYFGPGTRLTVT.

This sequence joins TRBV18 and TRBJ1-6, with TRBD1 matching over 10 bases. The CDR3 totals 17 residues. Germline V CDR1 and CDR2: KGHSH, LQKENI. Losses at the gene ends were 2 bases for V and 7 bases for J; bases not matched to a gene: 8. The DNA of the CDR3 is TGTGCCAGCTCACCAGTAGGTGGACAGGGGGGAAATTCACCCCTCCACTTT. Residues: CASSPVGGQGGNSPLHF.